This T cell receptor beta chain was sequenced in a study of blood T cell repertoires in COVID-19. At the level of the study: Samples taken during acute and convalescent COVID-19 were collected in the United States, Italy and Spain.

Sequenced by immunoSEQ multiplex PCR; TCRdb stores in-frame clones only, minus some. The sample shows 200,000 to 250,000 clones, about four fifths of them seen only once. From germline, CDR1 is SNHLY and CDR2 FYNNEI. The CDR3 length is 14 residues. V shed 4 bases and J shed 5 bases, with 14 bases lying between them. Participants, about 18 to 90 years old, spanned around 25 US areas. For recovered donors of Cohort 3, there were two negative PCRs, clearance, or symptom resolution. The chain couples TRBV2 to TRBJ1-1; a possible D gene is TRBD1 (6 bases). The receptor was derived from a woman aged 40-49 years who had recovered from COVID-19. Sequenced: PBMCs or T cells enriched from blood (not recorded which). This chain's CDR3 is CASSVGARGTEAFF. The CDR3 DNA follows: TGTGCCAGCAGTGTGGGGGCGAGGGGAACTGAAGCTTTCTTT. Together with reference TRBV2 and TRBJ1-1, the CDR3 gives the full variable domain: EPEVTQTPSHQVTQMGQEVILRCVPISNHLYFYWYRQILGQKVEFLVSFYNNEISEKSEIFDDQFSVERPDGSNFTLKIRSTKLEDSAMYFCASSVGARGTEAFFGQGTRLTVV.